A single sample gave rise to the 24 T cell receptor beta chains below, sequenced in a study of blood T cell repertoires in COVID-19. Method: immunoSEQ multiplex PCR; TCRdb's copy keeps in-frame clones and lacks some. The sample lists roughly 410,000 clones, about 88% occurring once. Sequenced input: peripheral blood. All receptors derive from a woman between 35 and 50 years old with COVID-19, enrolled during active disease.

The chain recombines TRBV15 with TRBJ2-5; 9 positions match TRBD2. Germline CDR1 is LNHNV and CDR2 is YYDKDF (reference sequence). The CDR3 sequence is 16 residues long. V lost 0 bases, J lost 5 bases, and 7 bases stayed unmatched. The CDR3 coding sequence is TGTGCCACCAGCAGAGATCCTGCGGGGGGGCCTGAGACCCAGTACTTC. Translating gives CATSRDPAGGPETQYF.

The chain has TRBV2 and TRBJ2-5; TRBD1 agrees at 8 bases. J lost 0 bases, V lost 5 bases, and 11 bases had no gene match. The CDR3 is 17 amino acids. CDR1 and CDR2 from the germline V gene are SNHLY and FYNNEI. CDR3 loop: CASSSYDRGSYQETQYF. The CDR3 DNA sequence: TGTGCCAGCAGTTCCTATGACAGGGGATCCTACCAAGAGACCCAGTACTTC.

The chain recombines TRBV15 with TRBJ1-2; no clear D gene. The ends were cut back, 3 bases at V and 8 bases at J, with 16 bases in the middle. Germline loops: CDR1 LNHNV, CDR2 YYDKDF (reference sequence). This CDR3 is 14 amino acids long. In nucleotides, the CDR3 is TGTGCCACCAGCAGCCTCTCACGGGGAAGGGGCTACACCTTC. It translates to CATSSLSRGRGYTF.

The V call is TRBV7-2, the J call TRBJ1-4, with D uncertain. CDR3 length equals 16 residues. V was pared by 1 base and J by 6 bases, with 15 bases between. Germline-derived CDR1 and CDR2 are SGHTA and FQGNSA. In nucleotides, the CDR3 is TGTGCCAGCAGCTTAGGAGGCGCCGCACGGGATGAAAAACTGTTTTTT. Protein product: CASSLGGAARDEKLFF.

The chain combines TRBV6-5 with TRBJ1-1; no clear D gene. CDR3 size: 13 residues. The germline CDR1 and CDR2 sequences are MNHEY and SVGAGI. Trimming pared 0 bases from V and 6 bases from J, leaving 8 bases between. The CDR3 region is CASSYSMAPEAFF. The CDR3 DNA is TGTGCCAGCAGTTACTCAATGGCCCCTGAAGCTTTCTTT.

This clone was detected ten times or more. The V call is TRBV3-1 (or the pseudogene TRBV3-2), the J call TRBJ1-2, with 7 bases lining up with TRBD1. Looked up from germline, CDR1 is LGHDT and CDR2 is YNNKEL (reference sequence). This CDR3 comprises 14 residues. J lost 4 bases, V lost 6 bases, and 8 bases had no gene match. CDR3 residues: CASSPSGGIYGYTF. The CDR3 region has the DNA TGTGCCAGCAGTCCTTCAGGGGGAATCTATGGCTACACCTTC.

The chain is built from TRBV28 and TRBJ2-6; the match to TRBD1 covers 9 bases. V shed 4 bases and J 2 bases; nucleotides not matched to a gene: 3. Germline V gives CDR1 MDHEN, CDR2 SYDVKM. The CDR3 covers 16 residues. The CDR3, as DNA: TGTGCCAGCAGTTCCCGGGACAGGGCTGGGGCCAACGTCCTGACTTTC. It is translated as CASSSRDRAGANVLTF.

The chain is built from TRBV2 and TRBJ1-5, with 8 bases aligning to TRBD1. Germline trimming cut 6 bases from V and 11 bases from J; bases unmatched to any gene: 6. The CDR3 is 12 amino acids. Germline CDR1 SNHLY, CDR2 FYNNEI. The CDR3 nucleotides read TGTGCCAGCAGCGCCACAGGGGGGTCCCAGCATTTT. This translates into CASSATGGSQHF.

V and J are TRBV30 and TRBJ2-5; 12 bases are a match to TRBD2. CDR1 and CDR2 from the germline V gene are GTSNPN and SVGIG (reference sequence). The length of the CDR3 is 17 residues. V was clipped by 4 bases and J by 5 bases; unmatched bases: 14. This CDR3 reads CAWTQGASGGADETQYF. The CDR3 DNA sequence: TGTGCCTGGACCCAAGGGGCTAGCGGGGGGGCTGACGAGACCCAGTACTTC.

V gene TRBV5-6 combines with J gene TRBJ1-1; D gene ambiguous. V gave up 0 bases and J gave up 5 bases, with 17 bases separating them. Germline CDR1 is SGHDT and CDR2 is YYEEEE. The CDR3 totals 16 residues. Here the CDR3 reads CASSLVGEQGVTEAFF. CDR3 nucleotide sequence: TGTGCCAGCAGCTTGGTCGGGGAGCAAGGTGTAACTGAAGCTTTCTTT.

This clone was seen just once. The CDR3 DNA sequence: TGTGCCAGCAGCCGACAGGACCTCTATGGCTACACCTTC. Translation: CASSRQDLYGYTF. The V call is TRBV5-6, the J call TRBJ1-2, with TRBD1 as a possible D gene (6 bases). Germline CDR1 SGHDT, CDR2 YYEEEE. V was clipped by 4 bases and J by 4 bases, with 11 bases between them. The length of the CDR3 is 13 residues.

This clone was counted a single time. The genes are TRBV7-2 and TRBJ2-7, with D perhaps matching TRBD1 (6 bases). The germline V gene has CDR1 SGHTA and CDR2 FQGNSA. Deletions cut 1 base from V and 0 bases from J, with 13 bases between. The CDR3 spans 16 residues. The chain's CDR3 is CASSLVGGISSYEQYF. CDR3 bases: TGTGCCAGCAGCTTAGTAGGGGGAATCAGCTCCTACGAGCAGTACTTC.

The V and J genes are TRBV7-6 and TRBJ1-3, with 7 bases lining up with TRBD1. V shed 4 bases, J shed 0 bases, and the junction held 6 bases outside the gene matches. CDR1 and CDR2 from the germline V gene are SGHVS and FNYEAQ. The length of the CDR3 is 16 residues. CDR3 sequence: CASSSQGRNSGNTIYF. The CDR3 nucleotides read TGTGCCAGCAGCTCACAGGGGAGAAACTCTGGAAACACCATATATTTT.

The V call is TRBV28, the J call TRBJ1-5, with 8 bases identical to TRBD1. The CDR3 sequence is 15 residues long. Trimming took 4 bases from V and 3 from J; bases not matched to a gene: 5. The germline gives CDR1 MDHEN, CDR2 SYDVKM. The CDR3 region is CASSSLDRVNQPQHF. The CDR3 bases are TGTGCCAGCAGTTCCCTGGACAGGGTCAATCAGCCCCAGCATTTT.

The chain recombines TRBV24-1 with TRBJ2-7, with a tentative D call TRBD2 (5 bases). Trimming pared 10 bases from V and 2 bases from J, leaving 23 bases between. Germline V gene data show CDR1 as KGHDR and CDR2 as SFDVKD. CDR3 length: 16 amino acids. The CDR3, as DNA: TGTGCCACAAAGGACGAGGTCTTCCTCGGGACCTACGAGCAGTACTTC. This gives the protein CATKDEVFLGTYEQYF.

The gene calls are TRBV5-4 and TRBJ1-3; D gene unclear. CDR1 and CDR2 from the germline V gene are SGHNT and YYREEE (reference sequence). V was clipped by 0 bases and J by 7 bases, with 14 bases between them. This CDR3 has 15 amino acids. DNA for the CDR3: TGTGCCAGCAGCTTGGCCCCAACCAGAGGGAACACCATATATTTT. It specifies CASSLAPTRGNTIYF.

This chain connects TRBV24-1 to TRBJ1-1; tentative D call: TRBD1 (5 bases). CDR3 length equals 16 residues. CDR1 is KGHDR, CDR2 SFDVKD, per germline. The V gene lost 0 bases and the J gene lost 0 bases, with 10 bases spanning the gap. CDR3 in DNA: TGTGCCACCAGTGATTTGCAGGGCGGGATGAACACTGAAGCTTTCTTT. It translates to CATSDLQGGMNTEAFF.

This chain connects TRBV6-5 to TRBJ1-1; 7 nucleotides line up with TRBD1. V was clipped by 2 bases and J by 6 bases; unmatched bases: 6. Germline V gene data show CDR1 as MNHEY and CDR2 as SVGAGI. There are 14 residues in the CDR3. The chain's CDR3 is CASSYGARGAEAFF. The CDR3 DNA reads as TGTGCCAGCAGTTACGGGGCCAGGGGGGCTGAAGCTTTCTTT.

The chain uses TRBV4-1 and TRBJ1-6; TRBD1 agrees at 7 bases. CDR3 length equals 13 residues. Germline CDR1 and CDR2: MGHRA and YSYEKL. With 1 base clipped from V and 13 bases from J, the junction kept 4 bases outside the gene matches. The CDR3 protein is CASSQGDRMPLHF. CDR3 in DNA: TGCGCCAGCAGCCAAGGGGACAGAATGCCCCTCCACTTT.

Notes on this clone: Other DNA sequences in this specimen translate into the identical CDR3. V usage is TRBV30 and J usage is TRBJ2-7; weak D call: TRBD2 (5 bases). The V end was cut by 5 bases, the J end by 6 bases, with 17 bases between. The germline V gene has CDR1 GTSNPN and CDR2 SVGIG (reference sequence). The CDR3 runs to 13 residues. CDR3 protein: CAWSGIISSEQYF. CDR3 in DNA: TGTGCCTGGTCGGGGATAATCAGTTCCGAGCAGTACTTC. The full variable domain, with the rest looked up from reference TRBV30 and TRBJ2-7, is SQTIHQWPATLVQPVGSPLSLECTVEGTSNPNLYWYRQAAGRGLQLLFYSVGIGQISSEVPQNLSASRPQDRQFILSSKKLLLSDSGFYLCAWSGIISSEQYFGPGTRLTVT.

The chain recombines TRBV28 with TRBJ2-5; weak D call: TRBD2 (7 bases). Germline assignment: CDR1 MDHEN and CDR2 SYDVKM. The CDR3 is 14 residues long. Trimming removed 6 bases at V and 4 bases at J, with 15 bases between. CDR3 sequence (DNA): TGTGCCAGCAGCACGACAGGCGGGGGAGAGACCCAGTACTTC. Translating gives CASSTTGGGETQYF.

This clone has only one observation. This chain joins TRBV19 and TRBJ2-5, with 10 nucleotides matching TRBD1. The V segment lost 5 bases and the J segment 5 bases; nucleotides outside the gene matches: 5. The V gene's germline CDR1 is LNHDA and CDR2 SQIVND (reference sequence). The CDR3 runs 14 residues. The chain's CDR3 is CASSLGQGRETQYF. The DNA of the CDR3 is TGTGCCAGTAGTCTGGGACAGGGGAGGGAGACCCAGTACTTC.

This clone was seen once. CDR3: CASSLRADTDTQYF. In DNA, the CDR3 is TGTGCCAGCAGCTTAAGGGCAGACACAGATACGCAGTATTTT. This rearrangement joins TRBV7-3 to TRBJ2-3; D is uncertain. The length of the CDR3 is 14 residues. The germline V gene has CDR1 SGHTA and CDR2 FQGTGA. V was clipped by 1 base and J by 2 bases, with 7 bases between them.

With respect to this clone: Other DNA sequences within the sample encode an identical CDR3. The chain recombines TRBV25-1 with TRBJ1-2; D gene ambiguous. The CDR3 sequence is 12 residues long. V was cut by 4 bases and J by 0 bases, with 3 bases left in between. The germline gives CDR1 MGHDK, CDR2 SYGVNS. Here the CDR3 DNA reads TGTGCCAGCAGTGCGGCTAACTATGGCTACACCTTC. This gives the protein CASSAANYGYTF.